This T cell receptor beta chain was captured in a study of blood T cell repertoires in COVID-19. Across the whole study: PBMCs, B-cell-depleted T cells, or T cells were the source of the cDNA or gDNA that made up the material.

In the original analysis: The assay estimated nucleated cells by amplifying reference gene primers. This table comes from immunoSEQ multiplex PCR, and its TCRdb copy is limited to in-frame clones, with some not included. V and J calls and clone size are as listed in that table; D and trimming were resolved from the DNA. This sample has approximately 410,000 clones, with approximately 90% found just once. The CDR3 is 15 residues long. The ends were cut back, 1 base at V and 2 bases at J, with 14 bases in the middle. CDR1 is SQVTM, CDR2 ANQGSEA, per germline. Specimen: peripheral blood. The clonotype was recovered from a woman aged 25 to 39 with active or convalescent COVID-19. The V and J genes are TRBV29-1 and TRBJ1-1; D unresolved. CDR3 bases: TGCAGCGTTGAAGGACTACCAGAAGGAAACACTGAAGCTTTCTTT. It codes for CSVEGLPEGNTEAFF.